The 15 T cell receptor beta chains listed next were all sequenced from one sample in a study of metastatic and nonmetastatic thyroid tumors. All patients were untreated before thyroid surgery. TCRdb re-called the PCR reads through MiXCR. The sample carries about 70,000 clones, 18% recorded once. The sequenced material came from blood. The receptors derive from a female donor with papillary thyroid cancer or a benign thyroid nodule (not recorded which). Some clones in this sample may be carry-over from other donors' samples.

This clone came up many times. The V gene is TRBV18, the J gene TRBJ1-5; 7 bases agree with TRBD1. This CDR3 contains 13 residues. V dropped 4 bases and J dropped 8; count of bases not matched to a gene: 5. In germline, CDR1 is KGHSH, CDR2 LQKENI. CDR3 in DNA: TGTGCCAGCTCACTTAGACAGGGAGAGCCCCAGCATTTT. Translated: CASSLRQGEPQHF.

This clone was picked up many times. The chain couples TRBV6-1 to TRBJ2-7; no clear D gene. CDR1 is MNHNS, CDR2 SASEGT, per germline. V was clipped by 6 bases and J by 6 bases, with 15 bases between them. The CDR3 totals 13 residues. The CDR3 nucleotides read TGTGCCAGCAGAACCGACACCCTCGGCGAGCAGTACTTC. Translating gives CASRTDTLGEQYF.

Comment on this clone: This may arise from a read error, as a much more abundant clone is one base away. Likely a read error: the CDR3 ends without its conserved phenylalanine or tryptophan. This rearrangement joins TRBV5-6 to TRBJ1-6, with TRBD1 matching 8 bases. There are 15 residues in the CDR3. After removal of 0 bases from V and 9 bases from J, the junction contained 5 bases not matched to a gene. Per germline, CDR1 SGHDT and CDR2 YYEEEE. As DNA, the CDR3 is TGTGCCAGCAGCTTGGCAGGGGGCGCGGGTTCACCCCTCCACCTT. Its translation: CASSLAGGAGSPLHL.

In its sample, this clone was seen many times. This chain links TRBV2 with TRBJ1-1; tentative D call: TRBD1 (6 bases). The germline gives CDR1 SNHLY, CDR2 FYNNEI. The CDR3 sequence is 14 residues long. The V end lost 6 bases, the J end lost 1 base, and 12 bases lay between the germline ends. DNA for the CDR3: TGTGCCAGCAGCTTACTGACAGGGAACACTGAAGCTTTCTTT. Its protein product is CASSLLTGNTEAFF.

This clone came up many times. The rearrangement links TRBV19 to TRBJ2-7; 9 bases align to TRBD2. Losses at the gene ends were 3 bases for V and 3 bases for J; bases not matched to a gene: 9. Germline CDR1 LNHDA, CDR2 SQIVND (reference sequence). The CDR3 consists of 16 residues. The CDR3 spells CASSIGGGRALYEQYF. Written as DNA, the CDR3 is TGTGCCAGTAGTATCGGGGGCGGGAGGGCCCTCTACGAGCAGTACTTC.

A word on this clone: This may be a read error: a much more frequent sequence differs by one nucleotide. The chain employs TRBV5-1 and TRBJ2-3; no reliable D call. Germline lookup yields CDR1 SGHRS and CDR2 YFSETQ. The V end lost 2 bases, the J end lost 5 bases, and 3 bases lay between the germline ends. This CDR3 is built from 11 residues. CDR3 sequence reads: CASSFRDTQYF. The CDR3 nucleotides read TGCGCCAGCAGCTTCAGAGATACGCAGTATTTT.

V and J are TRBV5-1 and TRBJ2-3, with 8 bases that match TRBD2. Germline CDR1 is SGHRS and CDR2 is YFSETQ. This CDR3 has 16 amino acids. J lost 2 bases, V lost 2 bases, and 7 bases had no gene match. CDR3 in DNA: TGCGCCAGCAGCTTAGCCGGGACTAGTGCCACAGATACGCAGTATTTT. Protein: CASSLAGTSATDTQYF.

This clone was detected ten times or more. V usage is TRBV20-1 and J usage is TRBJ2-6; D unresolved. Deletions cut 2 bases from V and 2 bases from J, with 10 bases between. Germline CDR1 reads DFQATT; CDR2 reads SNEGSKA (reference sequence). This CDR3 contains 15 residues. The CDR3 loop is CSARRQAAGANVLTF. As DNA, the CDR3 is TGCAGTGCTAGACGCCAGGCGGCTGGGGCCAACGTCCTGACTTTC.

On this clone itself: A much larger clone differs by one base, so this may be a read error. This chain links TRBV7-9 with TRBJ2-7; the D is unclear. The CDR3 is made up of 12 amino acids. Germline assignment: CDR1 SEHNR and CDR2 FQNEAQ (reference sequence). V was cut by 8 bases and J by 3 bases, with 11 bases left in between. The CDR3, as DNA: TGTGCCAGCGGTACTCGTGTCTACGAGCAGTACTTC. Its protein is CASGTRVYEQYF.

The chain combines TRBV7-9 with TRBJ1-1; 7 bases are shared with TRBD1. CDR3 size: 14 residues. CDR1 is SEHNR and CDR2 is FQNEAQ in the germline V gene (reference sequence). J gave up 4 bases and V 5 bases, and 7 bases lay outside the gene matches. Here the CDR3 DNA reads TGTGCCAGCAGCGCACAGGGGATCAGCACTGAAGCTTTCTTT. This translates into CASSAQGISTEAFF. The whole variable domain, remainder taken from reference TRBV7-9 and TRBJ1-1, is DTGVSQNPRHKITKRGQNVTFRCDPISEHNRLYWYRQTLGQGPEFLTYFQNEAQLEKSRLLSDRFSAERPKGSFSTLEIQRTEQGDSAMYLCASSAQGISTEAFFGQGTRLTVV.

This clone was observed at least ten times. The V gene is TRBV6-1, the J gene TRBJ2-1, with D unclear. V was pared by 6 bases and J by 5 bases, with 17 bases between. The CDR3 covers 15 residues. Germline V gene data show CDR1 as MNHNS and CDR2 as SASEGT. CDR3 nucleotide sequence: TGTGCCAGCAGAACCCTCCTAACGCGAGACAATGAGCAGTTCTTC. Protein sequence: CASRTLLTRDNEQFF.

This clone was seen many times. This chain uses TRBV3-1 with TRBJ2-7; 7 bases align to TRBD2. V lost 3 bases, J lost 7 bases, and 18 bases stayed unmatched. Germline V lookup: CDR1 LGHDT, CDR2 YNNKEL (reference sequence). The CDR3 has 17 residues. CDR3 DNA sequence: TGTGCCAGCAGCCAGATGACTAGCCAAACCTACCTGGGGGAGCAGTACTTC. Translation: CASSQMTSQTYLGEQYF.

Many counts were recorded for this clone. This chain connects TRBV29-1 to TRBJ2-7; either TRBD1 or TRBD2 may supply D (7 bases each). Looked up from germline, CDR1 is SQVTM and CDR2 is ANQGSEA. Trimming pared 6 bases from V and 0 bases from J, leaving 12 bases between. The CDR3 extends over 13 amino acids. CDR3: CSVAGQPSYEQYF. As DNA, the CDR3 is TGCAGCGTAGCGGGACAGCCCTCCTACGAGCAGTACTTC.

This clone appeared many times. CDR3 in amino acids: CATSTGGTLSYEQYF. The DNA for the CDR3 is TGTGCCACCAGCACCGGCGGGACACTCTCCTACGAGCAGTACTTC. This chain links TRBV15 with TRBJ2-7; either TRBD1 or TRBD2 may fit D (6 bases each). V lost 4 bases and J 0 bases, leaving 13 bases between the germline ends. Germline V CDR1 and CDR2: LNHNV, YYDKDF (reference sequence). This CDR3 contains 15 residues.

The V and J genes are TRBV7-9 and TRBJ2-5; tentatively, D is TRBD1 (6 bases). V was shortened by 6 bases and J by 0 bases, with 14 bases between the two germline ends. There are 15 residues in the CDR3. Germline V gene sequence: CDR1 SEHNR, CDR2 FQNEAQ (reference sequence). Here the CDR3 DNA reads TGTGCCAGCAGTCCCAGGACAGTAAACCAAGAGACCCAGTACTTC. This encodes CASSPRTVNQETQYF.